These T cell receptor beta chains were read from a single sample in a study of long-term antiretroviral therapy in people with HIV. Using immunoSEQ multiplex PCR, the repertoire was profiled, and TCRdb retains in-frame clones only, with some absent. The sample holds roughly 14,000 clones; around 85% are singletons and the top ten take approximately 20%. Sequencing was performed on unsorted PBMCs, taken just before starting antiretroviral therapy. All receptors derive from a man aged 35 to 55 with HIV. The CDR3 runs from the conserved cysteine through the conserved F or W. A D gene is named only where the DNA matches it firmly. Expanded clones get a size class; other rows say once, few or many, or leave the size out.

DNA: TGTGCCAGCAGTGAGGCGGGAGCGTCCTACGAGCAGTACTTC
CDR3: CASSEAGASYEQYF
size: NA
D: TRBD2
J: TRBJ2-7
V: TRBV27

DNA: TGTGCCAGCAGTTTGTATAATGAGCAGTTCTTC
CDR3: CASSLYNEQFF
size: NA
D: NA
J: TRBJ2-1
V: TRBV27

DNA: TGTGCCACGGGGGAGGGAGGGGCGAATCAGCCCCAGCATTTT
CDR3: CATGEGGANQPQHF
size: NA
D: NA
J: TRBJ1-5
V: TRBV10-3

DNA: TGTGCCAGCAGCGTTGGACAGGGGGCCGTCGGTGAAAAACTGTTTTTT
CDR3: CASSVGQGAVGEKLFF
size: NA
D: TRBD1
J: TRBJ1-4
V: TRBV11-2

DNA: TGTGCTAGTGCCTCTTCGGTCATCACGGAGGGGGGGACTGAAGCTTTCTTT
CDR3: CASASSVITEGGTEAFF
size: NA
D: NA
J: TRBJ1-1
V: TRBV12-5

DNA: TGCGCCAGCAGCCAAGATTGGGCTAGCGGGAGGCCCTACAATGAGCAGTTCTTC
CDR3: CASSQDWASGRPYNEQFF
size: NA
D: TRBD2
J: TRBJ2-1
V: TRBV4-1

DNA: TGTGCCAGCAGCCTGGGACAGCTCTATGGCTACACCTTC
CDR3: CASSLGQLYGYTF
size: few
D: TRBD1
J: TRBJ1-2
V: TRBV7-6

DNA: TGTGCCAGCAGCCCCCAGAGGTTGGCCCATGAGCAGTTCTTC
CDR3: CASSPQRLAHEQFF
size: NA
D: NA
J: TRBJ2-1
V: TRBV11-2

DNA: TGTGCCAGCAGCTTTTCGGATACCTACGAGCAGTACTTC
CDR3: CASSFSDTYEQYF
size: NA
D: NA
J: TRBJ2-7
V: TRBV11-2

DNA: TGCGCCAGCAGCTCGCCGGGACAGGCCCATCTTTTT
CDR3: CASSSPGQAHLF
size: NA
D: TRBD1
J: TRBJ2-3
V: TRBV5-1

DNA: TGTGCCAGCAAATTCGGGATGAACACCGGGGAGCTGTTTTTT
CDR3: CASKFGMNTGELFF
size: NA
D: NA
J: TRBJ2-2
V: TRBV7-6

DNA: TGTGCCAGCTCACTAGCGGGAGGGCCGGGGGATGAGCAGTTCTTC
CDR3: CASSLAGGPGDEQFF
size: once
D: TRBD2
J: TRBJ2-1
V: TRBV18

DNA: TGTGCCAGCTGGGCGGTAGAGCAAGAGACCCAGTACTTC
CDR3: CASWAVEQETQYF
size: NA
D: NA
J: TRBJ2-5
V: TRBV6-5

DNA: TGTGCCAGTAGTATCGTTGGGGGATTGACCTCCTACAATGAGCAGTTCTTC
CDR3: CASSIVGGLTSYNEQFF
size: NA
D: NA
J: TRBJ2-1
V: TRBV19

DNA: TGCGCCAGCAGCTCCCCCCCAGGACTTTGGGGGGATACGCAGTATTTT
CDR3: CASSSPPGLWGDTQYF
size: NA
D: NA
J: TRBJ2-3
V: TRBV5-1

DNA: TGTGCCAGCAGTGAAGGGGTGAGCAACTATGGCTACACCTTC
CDR3: CASSEGVSNYGYTF
size: NA
D: NA
J: TRBJ1-2
V: TRBV25-1

DNA: TGTGCCAGCTCACCACCGACAGGCTACAATGAGCAGTTCTTC
CDR3: CASSPPTGYNEQFF
size: NA
D: NA
J: TRBJ2-1
V: TRBV18

DNA: TGTGCCAGCAGCCAGGGTAACTATGGCTACACCTTC
CDR3: CASSQGNYGYTF
size: once
D: NA
J: TRBJ1-2
V: TRBV7-8

DNA: TGTGCCAGCTCCCGGGGGACAACCGAGCAGTACTTC
CDR3: CASSRGTTEQYF
size: NA
D: NA
J: TRBJ2-7
V: TRBV5-6

DNA: TGTGCCAGCAGCTTAGAAGACAGGGAGGTCGGTGGCTACACCTTC
CDR3: CASSLEDREVGGYTF
size: NA
D: TRBD1
J: TRBJ1-2
V: TRBV7-9

DNA: TGTGCCAGCAGCCTCGGGACAGGGGCTGAAAAACTGTTTTTT
CDR3: CASSLGTGAEKLFF
size: few
D: TRBD1
J: TRBJ1-4
V: TRBV9

DNA: TGTGCCAGCAGCAGGGGACAGGGCTACGAGCAGTACTTC
CDR3: CASSRGQGYEQYF
size: NA
D: TRBD1
J: TRBJ2-7
V: TRBV27

DNA: TGCGCCAGCAGCCAAGAGACTAGCGGGCCTACAGATACGCAGTATTTT
CDR3: CASSQETSGPTDTQYF
size: once
D: TRBD2
J: TRBJ2-3
V: TRBV4-1

DNA: TGTGCCAGCAGCTCTCAGGGGGACCCTAATGAAAAACTGTTTTTT
CDR3: CASSSQGDPNEKLFF
size: NA
D: TRBD1
J: TRBJ1-4
V: TRBV7-9

DNA: TGTGCCAGCAGTTACACCTGGGGGGGAGGCTATGGCTACACCTTC
CDR3: CASSYTWGGGYGYTF
size: NA
D: NA
J: TRBJ1-2
V: TRBV6-5

DNA: TGTGCCAGCAGCTTAATGCGGAGGGGCACAGATACGCAGTATTTT
CDR3: CASSLMRRGTDTQYF
size: NA
D: NA
J: TRBJ2-3
V: TRBV7-9

DNA: TGCGCCAGCAGCCCAGAGGGAGATACGCAGTATTTT
CDR3: CASSPEGDTQYF
size: NA
D: NA
J: TRBJ2-3
V: TRBV4-1

DNA: TGTGCCAGCAGCCAAGTTCTGGGGTTCCAGTACTTC
CDR3: CASSQVLGFQYF
size: NA
D: NA
J: TRBJ2-7
V: TRBV14

DNA: TGTGCCATCAGAACCGCCCGGGGAGAATTGAACACTGAAGCTTTCTTT
CDR3: CAIRTARGELNTEAFF
size: NA
D: NA
J: TRBJ1-1
V: TRBV10-3

DNA: TGTGCCAGCAGCCAAGATGCGGACTATGGCTACACCTTC
CDR3: CASSQDADYGYTF
size: NA
D: NA
J: TRBJ1-2
V: TRBV14

DNA: TGTGCCTGGAACCCAGGGTCCGATACGCAGTATTTT
CDR3: CAWNPGSDTQYF
size: NA
D: NA
J: TRBJ2-3
V: TRBV30

DNA: TGTGCTAGTGGTTCTGGGGACGCAGATACGCAGTATTTT
CDR3: CASGSGDADTQYF
size: NA
D: NA
J: TRBJ2-3
V: TRBV12-5

DNA: TGTGCCAGCAGTTATCAGGGTACCTCCTATAATTCACCCCTCCACTTT
CDR3: CASSYQGTSYNSPLHF
size: NA
D: NA
J: TRBJ1-6
V: TRBV6-5

DNA: TGCAGCGTGACTAGCTCTGATGAGCAGTTCTTC
CDR3: CSVTSSDEQFF
size: once
D: TRBD2
J: TRBJ2-1
V: TRBV29-1

DNA: TGTGCCAGCAGCGTAGGCGTAGGCACCTACGAGCAGTACTTC
CDR3: CASSVGVGTYEQYF
size: once
D: NA
J: TRBJ2-7
V: TRBV9

DNA: TGTGCCAGCAGCTTAGTTTGGACAAGGAACACTGAAGCTTTCTTT
CDR3: CASSLVWTRNTEAFF
size: NA
D: NA
J: TRBJ1-1
V: TRBV7-8

DNA: TGTGCCAGCAGCCTGGGACTCACCACCGGGGAGCTGTTTTTT
CDR3: CASSLGLTTGELFF
size: NA
D: NA
J: TRBJ2-2
V: TRBV7-2

DNA: TGCAGTGCTAGAGATGTATACGAGCAGTACTTC
CDR3: CSARDVYEQYF
size: NA
D: NA
J: TRBJ2-7
V: TRBV20-1

DNA: TGTGCCAGCAGCTTAGCCACATGGCAGGGGCCATACAATGAGCAGTTCTTC
CDR3: CASSLATWQGPYNEQFF
size: NA
D: NA
J: TRBJ2-1
V: TRBV11-2

DNA: TGTGCCAGCAGTGACCTCGGGAGCTCCTACAATGAGCAGTTCTTC
CDR3: CASSDLGSSYNEQFF
size: NA
D: NA
J: TRBJ2-1
V: TRBV2

DNA: TGTGCCTGGAGAGTCCTAGCGGGATTCACAGATACGCAGTATTTT
CDR3: CAWRVLAGFTDTQYF
size: NA
D: TRBD2
J: TRBJ2-3
V: TRBV30

DNA: TGTGCCTGGACCCCCGTCCGTGGGACTGAAGCTTTCTTT
CDR3: CAWTPVRGTEAFF
size: NA
D: NA
J: TRBJ1-1
V: TRBV30

DNA: TGTGCCTGGAGTGTACAGGGGAAAGCTGAAAAACTGTTTTTT
CDR3: CAWSVQGKAEKLFF
size: NA
D: TRBD1
J: TRBJ1-4
V: TRBV30

DNA: TGCGCCAGCAGCCTAACCGGGAGGGAGCTGTTTTTT
CDR3: CASSLTGRELFF
size: NA
D: NA
J: TRBJ2-2
V: TRBV4-1

DNA: TGTGCCATCGAACAGGGGGGGGCGACCGGGGAGCTGTTTTTT
CDR3: CAIEQGGATGELFF
size: NA
D: NA
J: TRBJ2-2
V: TRBV10-3

DNA: TGTGCCAGCAGCCCAGGACTAGCGGGGGGCTTACTATCCTCCTACGAGCAGTACTTC
CDR3: CASSPGLAGGLLSSYEQYF
size: NA
D: TRBD2
J: TRBJ2-7
V: TRBV7-2

DNA: TGTGCCAGCAGGAAGACAGGGGCAGGACAGCCCCAGCATTTT
CDR3: CASRKTGAGQPQHF
size: NA
D: TRBD1
J: TRBJ1-5
V: TRBV2

DNA: TGTGCCAGCAGCTTAACCACCCCCGGGACACCTAACAATGAGCAGTTCTTC
CDR3: CASSLTTPGTPNNEQFF
size: NA
D: NA
J: TRBJ2-1
V: TRBV7-8

DNA: TGTGCCAGCAGCCGCCCGCAGGGGATATCGTCCTACGAGCAGTACTTC
CDR3: CASSRPQGISSYEQYF
size: NA
D: NA
J: TRBJ2-7
V: TRBV5-6

DNA: TGTGCCAGCAGCTTAATAGGGGGTAATAATTCACCCCTCCACTTT
CDR3: CASSLIGGNNSPLHF
size: NA
D: NA
J: TRBJ1-6
V: TRBV7-2

DNA: TGTGCCAGCAGCCCAGTGGACTTATCCCTCTACAATGAGCAGTTCTTC
CDR3: CASSPVDLSLYNEQFF
size: NA
D: NA
J: TRBJ2-1
V: TRBV7-9

DNA: TGTGCCAGCAGCCTGAGGGACCGTTACAGCAATCAGCCCCAGCATTTT
CDR3: CASSLRDRYSNQPQHF
size: NA
D: NA
J: TRBJ1-5
V: TRBV5-4

DNA: TGTGCCAGCAGCTTAGACCGGACTAGCGGGAGGGGCGTTTACAATGAGCAGTTCTTC
CDR3: CASSLDRTSGRGVYNEQFF
size: NA
D: TRBD2
J: TRBJ2-1
V: TRBV11-2

DNA: TGTGCCAGCGGGAGACAGACAACTAATGAAAAACTGTTTTTT
CDR3: CASGRQTTNEKLFF
size: NA
D: NA
J: TRBJ1-4
V: TRBV6-1

DNA: TGCAGCGTTGAAGGGCTAGCGGGAGAAGTCGGTGGTGAGCAGTTCTTC
CDR3: CSVEGLAGEVGGEQFF
size: NA
D: TRBD2
J: TRBJ2-1
V: TRBV29-1

DNA: TGTGCCAGCAGGGGAGGGGCTGGAAACACCATATATTTT
CDR3: CASRGGAGNTIYF
size: NA
D: NA
J: TRBJ1-3
V: TRBV2

DNA: TGTGCCAGCAGCTTAGATGGAGGGGCCGGCTACACCTTC
CDR3: CASSLDGGAGYTF
size: NA
D: NA
J: TRBJ1-2
V: TRBV7-9

DNA: TGCAGCGCCTCCCGGACTAGCGGGGGTGTTATCGGGAATGAGCAGTTCTTC
CDR3: CSASRTSGGVIGNEQFF
size: few
D: TRBD2
J: TRBJ2-1
V: TRBV29-1